This entry lists 5 T cell receptor beta chains sequenced from one sample in a study of blood T cell repertoires in COVID-19. Assay: immunoSEQ multiplex PCR; the TCRdb copy retains only in-frame clones and omits some. The sample has about 230,000 clones, around 83% seen once. Specimen: peripheral blood. These receptors originate from a man aged 40-55 years with acute or convalescent COVID-19.

The CDR3: CASSLGQGSFEQYF. The CDR3 nucleotides are TGTGCCAGCAGCCTCGGACAGGGAAGTTTCGAGCAGTACTTC. V gene TRBV3-1 (or the pseudogene TRBV3-2) combines with J gene TRBJ2-7; TRBD1 matches at 8 bases. Per germline, CDR1 LGHDT and CDR2 YNNKEL (reference sequence). The CDR3 sequence is 14 residues long. With V trimmed by 4 bases and J by 6 bases, 8 bases remained unmatched.

The V call is TRBV28, the J call TRBJ1-1; TRBD1 matches 9 bases. Germline assignment: CDR1 MDHEN and CDR2 SYDVKM. The CDR3 spans 15 residues. V lost 6 bases, J lost 1 base, and 6 bases stayed unmatched. The CDR3 bases are TGTGCCAGCAGGCCCACAGGGGGCTCGAACACTGAAGCTTTCTTT. This codes for CASRPTGGSNTEAFF.

The chain uses TRBV7-9 and TRBJ2-1; D may be TRBD2 (6 bases). Germline V gene data show CDR1 as SEHNR and CDR2 as FQNEAQ (reference sequence). This CDR3 region has 14 residues. Trimming took off 7 bases at V and 1 base at J, with 11 bases between the two ends. The CDR3 loop reads CASTLGGSYNEQFF. In DNA form, the CDR3 reads TGTGCCAGCACCCTGGGGGGATCCTACAATGAGCAGTTCTTC.

This clone was seen more than once but under ten times. V and J are TRBV9 and TRBJ2-3; D is perhaps TRBD2 (5 bases). Trimming left V 1 base short and J 10 bases short, with 10 bases between. Per germline, CDR1 SGDLS and CDR2 YYNGEE. The CDR3 covers 12 residues. CDR3 residues: CASSVRDDPQYF. The CDR3 DNA reads as TGTGCCAGCAGCGTACGGGATGATCCGCAGTATTTT.

This chain joins TRBV19 and TRBJ1-5; TRBD1 agrees at 7 bases. This CDR3 contains 15 residues. Per germline, CDR1 LNHDA and CDR2 SQIVND (reference sequence). The trim removed 9 bases at V and 3 bases at J, leaving 11 bases unmatched. CDR3 loop: CASSTGTFYNQPQHF. DNA of the CDR3: TGTGCCAGCTCGACAGGGACTTTTTACAATCAGCCCCAGCATTTT.